The source of this T cell receptor (beta chain) is a study of T cell responses to AZD1222 COVID-19 vaccine. Some clones are missing from TCRdb's copy, which holds only in-frame ones; the method was immunoSEQ multiplex PCR. The sample shows some 90,000 clones, roughly 91% of them seen only once. CDR1 SNHLY and CDR2 FYNNEI come from the germline V gene. The CDR3 runs to 16 residues. The V gene end was trimmed by 5 bases and the J gene end by 4 bases; junction bases not matched to a gene: 10. This clone was observed once. The receptor's source is an adult who received the AZD1222 COVID-19 vaccine. The chain joins TRBV2 to TRBJ2-5; 10 bases agree with TRBD1. Specimen: peripheral blood, collected 28 days after the second AZD1222 dose. CDR3 in DNA: TGTGCCAGCAGTTTAGACAGGGGGCTATTAGGAGAGACCCAGTACTTC. Encoded protein: CASSLDRGLLGETQYF.